These T cell receptor beta chains were read from a single sample in a study of blood T cell repertoires in COVID-19. Here immunoSEQ multiplex PCR was the method, and the copy in TCRdb shows in-frame clones only, minus some. The repertoire has hundreds of thousands of clones, approximately 84% of them found once; the top ten carry approximately 3%. The specimen sequenced was PBMCs or T cells enriched from blood (not recorded which). These receptors were collected from a woman aged 25-40 years who had recovered from COVID-19. Both conserved end residues are part of each CDR3. D genes are given only for firm matches. Size tells how often a clone was seen (once, few, many) or the class of an expanded clone, and some rows leave it out.

clone_size	d_call	v_call	j_call	cdr3_aa	cdr3_nt
-	-	TRBV4-1	TRBJ2-2	CASSPLGGDGELFF	TGCGCCAGCAGCCCCCTAGGGGGGGACGGGGAGCTGTTTTTT
-	-	TRBV24-1	TRBJ1-6	CATSLGNNSPLHF	TGTGCCACCAGTTTGGGCAATAATTCACCCCTCCACTTT
-	TRBD1	TRBV7-2	TRBJ1-6	CASSGDSNSPLHF	TGTGCCAGCAGCGGGGACAGTAATTCACCCCTCCACTTT
-	TRBD1	TRBV11-2	TRBJ1-1	CASSPDWTGTGTEAFF	TGTGCCAGCAGCCCGGACTGGACAGGGACAGGCACTGAAGCTTTCTTT
once	-	TRBV9	TRBJ1-4	CASSVGTWANEKLFF	TGTGCCAGCAGCGTGGGCACTTGGGCTAATGAAAAACTGTTTTTT
-	-	TRBV12-3/TRBV12-4	TRBJ2-5	CASSRTSRETQYF	TGTGCCAGCAGTCGAACTAGCCGTGAGACCCAGTACTTC
-	-	TRBV5-4	TRBJ2-7	CASSLSQGSSYEQYF	TGTGCCAGCAGCTTATCTCAGGGAAGCTCCTACGAGCAGTACTTC
-	-	TRBV5-4	TRBJ2-7	CASSLELRDYEQYF	TGTGCCAGCAGCTTGGAGCTTCGGGACTACGAGCAGTACTTC
-	-	TRBV27	TRBJ1-3	CASSPGDDGNTIYF	TGTGCCAGCAGTCCGGGGGACGACGGAAACACCATATATTTT
once	-	TRBV19	TRBJ2-2	CASSKHPNTGELFF	TGTGCCAGTAGTAAACATCCGAACACCGGGGAGCTGTTTTTT
-	-	TRBV28	TRBJ1-2	CASIPQGTGGNYGYTF	TGTGCCAGCATCCCTCAGGGGACGGGGGGTAACTATGGCTACACCTTC
-	TRBD1	TRBV7-9	TRBJ1-4	CASSSRQGNEKLFF	TGTGCCAGCAGCTCTCGACAGGGAAATGAAAAACTGTTTTTT
-	-	TRBV30	TRBJ1-1	CAWMIQVVWNTEAFF	TGTGCCTGGATGATTCAGGTGGTCTGGAACACTGAAGCTTTCTTT
once	TRBD2	TRBV15	TRBJ2-3	CATSRDRHLAGTDTQYF	TGTGCCACCAGCAGGGACCGGCACTTAGCGGGAACAGATACGCAGTATTTT
-	-	TRBV3-1/TRBV3-2	TRBJ1-1	CASSQRDTRNTEAFF	TGTGCCAGCAGCCAACGGGACACTCGGAACACTGAAGCTTTCTTT
-	TRBD1	TRBV6-5	TRBJ1-5	CASSYPGQGGQPQHF	TGTGCCAGCAGTTACCCTGGACAGGGAGGTCAGCCCCAGCATTTT
-	TRBD1	TRBV5-1	TRBJ1-2	CASSLGGQGHYGYTF	TGCGCCAGCAGCTTGGGGGGACAGGGGCACTATGGCTACACCTTC
-	-	TRBV5-1	TRBJ2-7	CASSLAGPSYEQYF	TGCGCCAGCAGCTTGGCAGGTCCCTCCTACGAGCAGTACTTC
-	TRBD2	TRBV5-4	TRBJ2-3	CASSSGTSRGTDTQYF	TGTGCCAGCAGCTCAGGGACTAGCAGAGGCACAGATACGCAGTATTTT
once	-	TRBV20-1	TRBJ2-3	CSASNRGSDTQYF	TGCAGTGCTAGTAACCGGGGTTCAGATACGCAGTATTTT
-	TRBD2	TRBV2	TRBJ2-5	CASLAGRETQYF	TGTGCCAGCCTAGCGGGGCGGGAGACCCAGTACTTC
-	-	TRBV5-1	TRBJ1-4	CASSFLGRGEEKLFF	TGCGCCAGCAGCTTTTTAGGCAGGGGCGAAGAAAAACTGTTTTTT
-	-	TRBV3-1/TRBV3-2	TRBJ2-2	CASSQGPSNTGELFF	TGTGCCAGCAGCCAAGGCCCGAGTAACACCGGGGAGCTGTTTTTT
-	TRBD1	TRBV3-1/TRBV3-2	TRBJ1-2	CASSQANFQGEDGYTF	TGTGCCAGCAGCCAAGCCAACTTTCAGGGGGAGGATGGCTACACCTTC
-	TRBD1	TRBV5-8	TRBJ2-7	CASSSTGTGASGEQYF	TGTGCCAGCAGCTCCACCGGGACAGGGGCAAGCGGCGAGCAGTACTTC
few	-	TRBV19	TRBJ2-7	CASRRTDLDEQYF	TGTGCCAGTAGACGAACAGATTTGGACGAGCAGTACTTC
few	-	TRBV27	TRBJ1-3	CASSENTAGNTIYF	TGTGCCAGCTCTGAAAACACAGCTGGAAACACCATATATTTT
-	TRBD2	TRBV29-1	TRBJ2-7	CSVGKLAGASYEQYF	TGCAGCGTTGGAAAGCTAGCGGGAGCATCCTACGAGCAGTACTTC
once	TRBD1	TRBV15	TRBJ2-5	CATSLPPGQQETQYF	TGTGCCACCAGCTTACCCCCGGGACAGCAAGAGACCCAGTACTTC
once	TRBD1	TRBV3-1/TRBV3-2	TRBJ1-1	CASSLHRGDTEAFF	TGTGCCAGCAGCCTACACAGGGGGGACACTGAAGCTTTCTTT
-	TRBD2	TRBV3-1/TRBV3-2	TRBJ2-1	CASSQARTSGVSGNEQFF	TGTGCCAGCAGCCAAGCCCGGACTAGCGGGGTTTCGGGGAATGAGCAGTTCTTC
-	TRBD1	TRBV5-1	TRBJ1-3	CASSFGQAGGNTIYF	TGCGCCAGCAGCTTCGGACAGGCGGGGGGAAACACCATATATTTT
-	-	TRBV6-5	TRBJ1-2	CASSFDSYGYTF	TGTGCCAGCAGCTTTGACAGTTATGGCTACACCTTC
-	TRBD1	TRBV5-1	TRBJ1-2	CASSSTGQGDYGYTF	TGCGCCAGCAGCTCGACGGGACAGGGCGACTATGGCTACACCTTC
-	-	TRBV7-6	TRBJ2-3	CASILLIPRDFLTDTQYF	TGTGCCAGCATCCTTCTCATACCACGGGACTTCCTCACAGATACGCAGTATTTT
-	-	TRBV29-1	TRBJ2-7	CSVELDISYEQYF	TGCAGCGTTGAGTTGGACATCTCCTACGAGCAGTACTTC
-	-	TRBV3-1/TRBV3-2	TRBJ2-3	CASSIYTDTQYF	TGTGCCAGCAGTATCTACACAGATACGCAGTATTTT
-	TRBD1	TRBV5-6	TRBJ2-1	CASSLGTANEQFF	TGTGCCAGCAGCTTAGGGACAGCCAATGAGCAGTTCTTC
-	TRBD1	TRBV5-6	TRBJ1-1	CASSLLVTGAVNTEAFF	TGTGCCAGCAGCTTGTTGGTTACAGGGGCCGTGAACACTGAAGCTTTCTTT
-	TRBD2	TRBV20-1	TRBJ2-1	CSASSPGRAGNEQFF	TGCAGTGCTAGTTCCCCCGGGAGGGCCGGCAATGAGCAGTTCTTC